This TCR beta chain was obtained from a study of T cell repertoires in cytomegalovirus infection. Study summary: The authors relied on CMV epitopes, both recently identified HLA-C-restricted and well-studied HLA-B-restricted. It was the public TCR beta signatures that indicated both CMV infection and matching HLA type. Overall study findings and caveats: CMV-specific TCR beta clonotypes restricted by HLA-C were the ones dominating the ex vivo response.

Details on this clonotype: The antigen is not known.

This CDR3 is built from 11 residues. Germline-derived CDR1 and CDR2 are SGHVS and FQNEAQ. V was cut by 7 bases and J by 9 bases, with 10 bases left in between. TCRdb passed the reads through MiXCR, listing each CDR3 protein once. The data show hundreds of thousands of distinct CDR3 sequences, around a third seen once. The TCR was taken from a human donor in good health (CMV status not recorded). Some clones in this sample may be carry-over from other donors' samples. The sequences come from cultured CD8+ T cells from PBMCs, collected from culture after CMV antigen stimulation. This chain uses TRBV7-8 with TRBJ2-1; D is undetermined. CDR3 DNA sequence: TGTGCCAGCAACGTAGCAGGTGAGCAGTTCTTC. As protein: CASNVAGEQFF.